This T cell receptor beta chain was sequenced for a study of PD-L1 blockade in urothelial cancer. Sequenced by immunoSEQ multiplex PCR; TCRdb stores in-frame clones only, minus some. The table shows fewer than 40,000 clones, with 75% to 95% occurring only once. The sample consisted of PBMCs, taken around atezolizumab (anti-PD-L1) treatment. The clonotype originates from a man in his 70s with urothelial cancer.

This CDR3 is CSVDAAGVIYEQFF. CDR3 in DNA: TGCAGCGTTGATGCAGCGGGAGTTATCTATGAGCAGTTCTTC. V gene TRBV29-1 combines with J gene TRBJ2-1; TRBD2 aligns across 8 bases. The CDR3 has 14 residues. Germline CDR1 and CDR2: SQVTM and ANQGSEA. The V gene end was trimmed by 3 bases and the J gene end by 8 bases; junction bases not matched to a gene: 9.